A single sample is the source of the 2 T cell receptor gamma chains below, sequenced in a study of Vδ1+ human thymocytes. The template was reverse-transcribed extracted RNA. CDR3 amplicons came from multiplex PCR with pooled V-gene forward and constant-region reverse primers. TCRdb reanalysed the multiplex PCR reads with CATT. Among some 11,000 gamma-chain clones listed, more than 35% were seen once. The study, taken as a whole, reports: Highly polyclonal TRG and TRD repertoires with Gaussian CDR3 length distributions appeared in thymus.

Their target antigens are unknown. Sequencing was carried out using Vdelta1+ gamma-delta thymocytes from the thymus. Indicated subset: FACS-sorted CD3+ TCRalphabeta- TCRVdelta1+ TCRVdelta2- thymocytes. The receptors derive from a boy under two years old who had congenital heart surgery.

The chain combines TRGV5 with TRGJP2. TCRdb offers no J gene call, so here the DNA was matched to germline to obtain one. The V gene end was trimmed by 4 bases and the J gene end by 5 bases; junction bases not matched to a gene: 4. The CDR3 covers 13 residues. Germline V gene data show CDR1 as VINAFY and CDR2 as YDVSNSKD. The CDR3 bases are TGTGCCACCTGGGAGAAGAGTGATTGGATCAAGACGTTT. This sequence encodes CATWEKSDWIKTF.

This clone has more than one count but fewer than ten. V usage is TRGV9 and J usage is TRGJ1 or TRGJ2. The CDR3 is made up of 15 amino acids. The germline CDR1 and CDR2 sequences are GITISATS and ISYDGTV (reference sequence). After removal of 0 bases from V and 7 bases from J, the junction contained 12 bases not matched to a gene. The CDR3 DNA reads TGTGCCTTGTGGGAGGTGCGGAGTTCCTACTATAAGAAACTCTTT. Protein: CALWEVRSSYYKKLF.